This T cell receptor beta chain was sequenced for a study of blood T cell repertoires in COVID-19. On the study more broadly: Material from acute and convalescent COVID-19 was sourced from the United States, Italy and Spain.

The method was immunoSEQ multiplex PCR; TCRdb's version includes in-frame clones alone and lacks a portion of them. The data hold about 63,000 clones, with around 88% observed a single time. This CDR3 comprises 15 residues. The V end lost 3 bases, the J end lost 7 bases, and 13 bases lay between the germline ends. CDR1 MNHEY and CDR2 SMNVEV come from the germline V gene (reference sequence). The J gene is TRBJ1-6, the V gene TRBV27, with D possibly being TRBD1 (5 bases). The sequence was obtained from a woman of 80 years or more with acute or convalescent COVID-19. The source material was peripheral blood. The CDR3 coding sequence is TGTGCCAGCAGTTTTTCCACCCGGGGGAATTCACCCCTCCACTTT. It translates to CASSFSTRGNSPLHF.